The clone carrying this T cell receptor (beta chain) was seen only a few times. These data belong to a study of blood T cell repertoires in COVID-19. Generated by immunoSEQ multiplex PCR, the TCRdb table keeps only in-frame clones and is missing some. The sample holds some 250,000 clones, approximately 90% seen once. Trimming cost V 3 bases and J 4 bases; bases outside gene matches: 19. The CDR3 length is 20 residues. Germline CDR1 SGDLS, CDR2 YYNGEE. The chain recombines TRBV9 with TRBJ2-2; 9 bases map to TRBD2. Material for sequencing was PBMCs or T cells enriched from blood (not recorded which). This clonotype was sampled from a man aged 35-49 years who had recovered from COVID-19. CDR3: CASSGERGLALFARTGELFF. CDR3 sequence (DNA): TGTGCCAGCAGCGGAGAAAGGGGACTAGCTCTCTTTGCTCGCACCGGGGAGCTGTTTTTT.